A single sample gave rise to the 2 T cell receptor beta chains below, sequenced in a study of shared clonotypes between healthy human individuals. Repertoires were generated with immunoSEQ multiplex PCR, while TCRdb's copy carries only in-frame clones and drops some. The sample lists some 470,000 clones; 76% were seen once. Material for sequencing was PBMCs. Every receptor here comes from a woman between 35 and 50 years old in good health. Some clones in this sample may be carry-over from other donors' samples.

The chain links TRBV10-3 to TRBJ2-2, with 8 bases identical to TRBD2. Losses at the gene ends were 7 bases for V and 2 bases for J; bases not matched to a gene: 3. CDR3 length: 14 amino acids. In germline, CDR1 is ENHRY, CDR2 SYGVKD. The CDR3 is CAITGGFNTGELFF. The CDR3 DNA reads as TGTGCCATCACGGGGGGGTTCAACACCGGGGAGCTGTTTTTT.

The V and J genes are TRBV18 and TRBJ1-2; 10 bases align to TRBD1. The V segment lost 3 bases and the J segment 4 bases; nucleotides outside the gene matches: 8. CDR1 and CDR2 (germline): KGHSH, LQKENI. The CDR3 runs 16 residues. This CDR3 is CASSPGQGDEGYGYTF. The CDR3 bases are TGTGCCAGCTCACCCGGACAGGGGGATGAGGGCTATGGCTACACCTTC.